The 19 T cell receptor beta chains presented below share a single source sample, sequenced in a study of CD8 T cells in ankylosing spondylitis. TCRdb independently ran MiXCR on the 5' RACE reads; one entry per CDR3 protein. The sample lists a few hundred thousand distinct CDR3 sequences, approximately 20% seen once, with around 30% in the top ten. Sequenced: blood, either unsorted or a sorted T cell fraction (not recorded which). The receptors were gathered from a male donor with ankylosing spondylitis or in good health (not recorded which).

The CDR3 DNA follows: TGCTGCTTCAATGGACAGGGTGGAGGCTCCTACAATGAGCAGTTCTTC. It encodes CCFNGQGGGSYNEQFF. This rearrangement joins TRBV20-1 to TRBJ2-1; TRBD1 matches at 8 bases. Germline assignment: CDR1 DFQATT and CDR2 SNEGSKA (reference sequence). This CDR3 region has 16 residues.

This clonotype was observed a handful of times. CDR3 protein: CASSFSAGGPYNEQFF. The CDR3, as DNA: TGCGCCAGCAGCTTTTCGGCGGGAGGGCCCTACAATGAGCAGTTCTTC. This chain connects TRBV5-1 to TRBJ2-1; 9 bases line up with TRBD2. The CDR3 runs 16 residues. Germline V lookup: CDR1 SGHRS, CDR2 YFSETQ. With 2 bases clipped from V and 2 bases from J, the junction kept 5 bases outside the gene matches.

About this clonotype: This may be a read error: a much more frequent sequence differs by one nucleotide. This rearrangement joins TRBV10-3 to TRBJ1-2; TRBD1 might be the D (6 bases). The CDR3 totals 15 residues. Looked up from germline, CDR1 is ENHRY and CDR2 is SYGVKD. V lost 0 bases and J 4 bases, leaving 12 bases between the germline ends. The CDR3 coding sequence is TGTGCCATCAGTGAGTCGGACAGCACGGGCTATGGCTACACCTTC. It yields the protein CAISESDSTGYGYTF.

The chain is built from TRBV3-1 and TRBJ2-2; TRBD2 might be the D (6 bases). The CDR3 loop spans 13 amino acids. V lost 1 base, J lost 6 bases, and 6 bases lay in between. Germline V gives CDR1 LGHDT, CDR2 YNNKEL (reference sequence). The CDR3 DNA reads TGTGCCAGCAGCCAAGGGGAGGCCGGGGAGCTGTTTTTT. This gives the protein CASSQGEAGELFF.

This clonotype was seen many times. The V and J genes are TRBV5-6 and TRBJ2-3; TRBD1 agrees at 9 bases. CDR3 size: 16 residues. The V gene's germline CDR1 is SGHDT and CDR2 YYEEEE. V shed 1 base and J 3 bases; nucleotides not matched to a gene: 6. CDR3 residues: CASSLLPGTGTDTQYF. Here the CDR3 DNA reads TGTGCCAGCAGCTTGTTACCAGGGACAGGGACAGATACGCAGTATTTT.

V gene TRBV6-1 combines with J gene TRBJ2-1, with D possibly matching TRBD2 (5 bases). V was cut by 6 bases and J by 5 bases, with 11 bases left in between. The CDR3 has 13 amino acids. Germline CDR1 is MNHNS and CDR2 is SASEGT. DNA for the CDR3: TGTGCCAGCAGCCCGAGGGAAAACAATGAGCAGTTCTTC. Its translation is CASSPRENNEQFF.

In this sample, this clonotype turned up many times. The chain uses TRBV10-3 and TRBJ2-1, with TRBD2 matching over 10 bases. In germline, CDR1 is ENHRY, CDR2 SYGVKD. This CDR3 is 16 amino acids long. The V segment lost 2 bases and the J segment 4 bases; nucleotides outside the gene matches: 5. DNA of the CDR3: TGTGCCATCAGTGAGGACGCTAGCGGGAGTTACAATGAGCAGTTCTTC. Protein sequence: CAISEDASGSYNEQFF.

The chain couples TRBV7-9 to TRBJ2-5; 8 positions agree with TRBD1. The germline V gene encodes CDR1 SEHNR and CDR2 FQNEAQ (reference sequence). There are 15 residues in the CDR3. V lost 4 bases and J lost 3; bases outside the gene matches: 7. CDR3 region: CASSSRTGMEETQYF. In DNA, the CDR3 is TGTGCCAGCAGCTCCCGGACAGGGATGGAAGAGACCCAGTACTTC.

J is TRBJ2-3 and V is TRBV2; D uncertain. Trimming shortened V by 3 bases and J by 0 bases, and 7 bases separated the two germline ends. CDR3 length: 14 residues. Germline CDR1 and CDR2: SNHLY and FYNNEI. The CDR3 reads CASSEGSSTDTQYF. In DNA form, the CDR3 reads TGTGCCAGCAGTGAGGGCAGTAGCACAGATACGCAGTATTTT.

This clonotype has only a few counts. The chain employs TRBV5-6 and TRBJ2-2; D not certain. In germline, CDR1 is SGHDT, CDR2 YYEEEE. CDR3 size: 13 residues. Trimming removed 1 base from V and 1 base from J, with 2 bases in between. CDR3 DNA sequence: TGTGCCAGCAGCTTGTGGAACACCGGGGAGCTGTTTTTT. It codes for CASSLWNTGELFF. Complete variable domain (other parts from reference TRBV5-6 and TRBJ2-2): DAGVTQSPTHLIKTRGQQVTLRCSPKSGHDTVSWYQQALGQGPQFIFQYYEEEERQRGNFPDRFSGHQFPNYSSELNVNALLLGDSALYLCASSLWNTGELFFGEGSRLTVL.

This clonotype was seen a few times. The rearrangement uses TRBV10-2 and TRBJ2-1; 7 bases are shared with TRBD2. V shed 6 bases, J shed 3 bases, and the junction held 8 bases outside the gene matches. Germline-derived CDR1 and CDR2 are WSHSY and SAAADI. CDR3 length equals 15 residues. CDR3 DNA sequence: TGCGCCAGCAGGAACCGGGACTACTACTACAATGAGCAGTTCTTC. Translation gives CASRNRDYYYNEQFF.

This clonotype has just a few counts. This chain connects TRBV29-1 to TRBJ2-5; 7 nucleotides agree with TRBD1. From germline, CDR1 is SQVTM and CDR2 ANQGSEA. The CDR3 totals 14 residues. Trimming removed 1 base from V and 2 bases from J; junction bases left unmatched: 4. The CDR3 coding sequence is TGCAGCGTTGAAGTCGGGACAGTTCAAGAGACCCAGTACTTC. Protein: CSVEVGTVQETQYF.

This clonotype was recorded once. The genes are TRBV29-1 and TRBJ2-7; 10 bases match TRBD2. V dropped 2 bases and J dropped 6; count of bases not matched to a gene: 4. Germline V gene lookup returns CDR1 SQVTM and CDR2 ANQGSEA. This CDR3 region has 13 residues. Here the CDR3 DNA reads TGCAGCGTTGAACTAGCGGGAGCCGCCGAGCAGTACTTC. Its protein is CSVELAGAAEQYF.

This clonotype was seen at least ten times. The genes are TRBV20-1 and TRBJ2-3; 10 bases match TRBD2. This CDR3 region has 19 residues. V trimming: 0 bases; J trimming: 2 bases; junction bases outside the gene matches: 14. CDR1 and CDR2 from the germline V gene are DFQATT and SNEGSKA (reference sequence). CDR3: CSARDEIAGGYFSTDTQYF. In DNA form, the CDR3 reads TGCAGTGCTAGAGATGAAATAGCGGGAGGATACTTCTCCACAGATACGCAGTATTTT.

The chain combines TRBV6-1 with TRBJ1-1, with D possibly TRBD1 on 5 matching bases. This CDR3 has 13 amino acids. Germline V lookup: CDR1 MNHNS, CDR2 SASEGT. Trimming shortened V by 6 bases and J by 0 bases, and 8 bases separated the two germline ends. CDR3 in amino acids: CASRWDLNTEAFF. CDR3 nucleotide sequence: TGTGCCAGCAGGTGGGACCTGAACACTGAAGCTTTCTTT.

This clonotype was seen only a few times. The rearrangement joins TRBV11-1 to TRBJ2-7; TRBD1 aligns across 8 bases. With 5 bases clipped from V and 3 bases from J, the junction kept 9 bases outside the gene matches. Germline V CDR1 and CDR2: SGHAT, FQDESV (reference sequence). This CDR3 comprises 15 residues. CDR3 amino acids: CASSPYRGADYEQYF. The CDR3 region has the DNA TGTGCCAGCAGCCCATACAGGGGGGCCGACTACGAGCAGTACTTC. Full variable domain (missing parts from reference TRBV11-1 and TRBJ2-7): EAEVAQSPRYKITEKSQAVAFWCDPISGHATLYWYRQILGQGPELLVQFQDESVVDDSQLPKDRFSAERLKGVDSTLKIQPAELGDSAMYLCASSPYRGADYEQYFGPGTRLTVT.

Only a few counts were recorded for this clonotype. This rearrangement joins TRBV29-1 to TRBJ2-1, with TRBD2 as a possible D gene (5 bases). The CDR3 sequence is 14 residues long. V was clipped by 3 bases and J by 4 bases, with 13 bases between them. Germline V gene lookup returns CDR1 SQVTM and CDR2 ANQGSEA. The CDR3 loop is CSVDIGGGYNEQFF. The CDR3 nucleotides read TGCAGCGTTGATATTGGAGGCGGGTACAATGAGCAGTTCTTC.

The sample holds many counts of this clonotype. The rearrangement uses TRBV12-3 or TRBV12-4 and TRBJ1-5; D is ambiguous. The CDR3 extends over 14 amino acids. Between the trimmed V and J ends, which lost 0 bases and 4 bases, there was a span of 7 bases. The CDR3 sequence: CASSLADRNQPQHF. The CDR3 nucleotides are TGTGCCAGCAGTTTAGCGGACCGGAATCAGCCCCAGCATTTT.

This clonotype was recorded at least ten times. The chain carries TRBV6-1 and TRBJ1-6; the D is unclear. V lost 3 bases to trimming and J lost 5 bases, with 17 bases between them. Per germline, CDR1 MNHNS and CDR2 SASEGT. The CDR3 loop spans 17 amino acids. This CDR3 reads CASSDREGWQDNSPLHF. The CDR3, as DNA: TGTGCCAGCAGTGATAGAGAGGGATGGCAGGATAATTCACCCCTCCACTTT.